The rows below give T cell receptor beta chains drawn from one sample of a study of blood T cell repertoires in COVID-19. The data were produced by immunoSEQ multiplex PCR, yet TCRdb's version contains in-frame clones alone and is incomplete. Among approximately 250,000 clones listed, 80% to 90% were seen once. The sequenced sample was peripheral blood. The receptors come from a man aged 30-40 years who had recovered from COVID-19. Both conserved end residues are part of each CDR3. A D gene is named only where the DNA matches it firmly. A clone size is listed for some rows: how often the clone was seen (once, few, many), or a class if it is expanded.

d_call	clone_size	v_call	j_call	cdr3_nt	cdr3_aa
NA	NA	TRBV11-2	TRBJ1-2	TGTGCCAGCAGCCCCAACCGGGACTCCGGGAGCTACACCTTC	CASSPNRDSGSYTF
TRBD1	once	TRBV11-2	TRBJ1-4	TGTGCCAGCAGCTCACACACAGGGGAGGATGAAAAACTGTTTTTT	CASSSHTGEDEKLFF
NA	NA	TRBV27	TRBJ2-5	TGTGCCAGCAGTTTGCTGCCGGGGGAGTGGGAGACCCAGTACTTC	CASSLLPGEWETQYF
NA	once	TRBV6-6	TRBJ2-7	TGTGCCAGCACCCTCAACGGTGCACCTATTTACGAGCAGTACTTC	CASTLNGAPIYEQYF
NA	NA	TRBV19	TRBJ1-2	TGTGCCAGTAGTTTCTCTGGACTCCCGCCGGAAGGCTACACCTTC	CASSFSGLPPEGYTF
NA	NA	TRBV5-6	TRBJ1-2	TGTGCCAGCCGCCTGGGCTCGTCTTCAGCTAACTATGGCTACACCTTC	CASRLGSSSANYGYTF
NA	NA	TRBV12-3/TRBV12-4	TRBJ1-5	TGTGCCAGCGCGTCCGAGGTCAATCAGCCCCAGCATTTT	CASASEVNQPQHF
NA	NA	TRBV5-1	TRBJ2-7	TGCGCCAGCAGCTACGACGGGGGTTACGAGCAGTACTTC	CASSYDGGYEQYF
TRBD1	NA	TRBV6-1	TRBJ1-4	TGTGCCAGCAGTGAGGGCGGAGGACAGGGGAATGAAAAACTGTTTTTT	CASSEGGGQGNEKLFF
NA	few	TRBV19	TRBJ1-5	TGTGCCAGTAGTGTGAGACAGGCCCTAAATCAGCCCCAGCATTTT	CASSVRQALNQPQHF
TRBD1	NA	TRBV27	TRBJ1-1	TGTGCCAGCAGTTTATCCGGGACAGTAGAATTCATGAACACTGAAGCTTTCTTT	CASSLSGTVEFMNTEAFF
TRBD1	NA	TRBV7-2	TRBJ1-1	TGTGCCACCGGACAGGGAAATATGAACACTGAAGCTTTCTTT	CATGQGNMNTEAFF
NA	NA	TRBV30	TRBJ2-5	TGTGCCTGGAGTTTGGGGACTGTCCAAGAGACCCAGTACTTC	CAWSLGTVQETQYF
TRBD2	NA	TRBV27	TRBJ2-2	TGTGCCAGCAGTTTAAGGCTAGCGGGGGGGACCGGGGAGCTGTTTTTT	CASSLRLAGGTGELFF
TRBD1	NA	TRBV27	TRBJ1-1	TGTGCCAGCAGTCCCGGACAGGGGAACACTGAAGCTTTCTTT	CASSPGQGNTEAFF
TRBD1	once	TRBV19	TRBJ2-7	TGTGCCAGTAGTATAGGGTCGGGACAGGCTTACTTC	CASSIGSGQAYF
TRBD2	NA	TRBV5-6	TRBJ2-2	TGTGCCAGCAGCTACGCGGGAGCCGTTGAGCTGTTTTTT	CASSYAGAVELFF
NA	NA	TRBV4-2	TRBJ1-2	TGTGCCAGCAGCCATTCCGGACGAAACGGGGGCTATGGCTACACCTTC	CASSHSGRNGGYGYTF
TRBD1	once	TRBV2	TRBJ1-3	TGTGCCAGCAGTGCTGCCGGACAGGGCCCTGGAAACACCATATATTTT	CASSAAGQGPGNTIYF
NA	few	TRBV18	TRBJ2-5	TGTGCCAGCTCACTCTCGGACTTATTTCAAGAGACCCAGTACTTC	CASSLSDLFQETQYF
NA	NA	TRBV7-9	TRBJ1-1	TGTGCCAGCAGCTATCAGGGAGGCACTGAAGCTTTCTTT	CASSYQGGTEAFF
NA	NA	TRBV7-2	TRBJ2-2	TGTGCCAGCAGCTTAGCACTTACCGGGGAGCTGTTTTTT	CASSLALTGELFF
NA	NA	TRBV6-5	TRBJ1-4	TGTGCCAGCAGTTACTACGGTAATGAAAAACTGTTTTTT	CASSYYGNEKLFF
NA	NA	TRBV7-9	TRBJ1-1	TGTGCCAGCAGCTTAGCGGCAGGGGTAGAAACTGAAGCTTTCTTT	CASSLAAGVETEAFF
NA	NA	TRBV7-2	TRBJ1-6	TGTGCCAGCAGCCAGGGACATGTCTATAATTCACCCCTCCACTTT	CASSQGHVYNSPLHF
TRBD1	NA	TRBV15	TRBJ2-1	TGTGCCACCAGCAGAGGGCCGCCAGGGACAGGGGGTTACAATGAGCAGTTCTTC	CATSRGPPGTGGYNEQFF
TRBD1	NA	TRBV10-3	TRBJ1-3	TGTGCCATCAGTGAGGAGACAGGGAATACTGGAAACACCATATATTTT	CAISEETGNTGNTIYF
NA	NA	TRBV7-6	TRBJ1-1	TGTGCCAGCAGCTTAAAGGTGACAGCGCCTACTGAAGCTTTCTTT	CASSLKVTAPTEAFF
NA	NA	TRBV5-1	TRBJ1-1	TGCGCCAGCAGCTTAGACAGCTACACTGAAGCTTTCTTT	CASSLDSYTEAFF
NA	NA	TRBV7-6	TRBJ2-5	TGTGCCAGCAGCTTTTCGTTACAAGAGACCCAGTACTTC	CASSFSLQETQYF
TRBD2	NA	TRBV9	TRBJ2-2	TGTGCCAGCAGCACTAGACTAGCGGGGGTGAACGGGGAGCTGTTTTTT	CASSTRLAGVNGELFF
TRBD1	NA	TRBV27	TRBJ1-1	TGTGCCAGCAGTCACGGGACAGGGTCAGAAGCTTTCTTT	CASSHGTGSEAFF
TRBD1	NA	TRBV3-1/TRBV3-2	TRBJ1-1	TGTGCCAGCAGCCATCAGGGGGGTTTGGCTGAAGCTTTCTTT	CASSHQGGLAEAFF
TRBD1	NA	TRBV12-3/TRBV12-4	TRBJ2-5	TGTGCCAGCAGTCCGGACAGGGAGACCCAGTACTTC	CASSPDRETQYF
TRBD1	NA	TRBV6-6	TRBJ2-7	TGTGCCAGCAGTCCTCGACAGGGGGCCTACGAGCAGTACTTC	CASSPRQGAYEQYF
TRBD1	once	TRBV14	TRBJ1-1	TGTGCCAGCAGCCAAGAGCGGGACAGGCTGAACACTGAAGCTTTCTTT	CASSQERDRLNTEAFF
NA	NA	TRBV20-1	TRBJ2-5	TGCAGTGCTAGTCCCGTTAAAGAGACCCAGTACTTC	CSASPVKETQYF
NA	NA	TRBV9	TRBJ2-7	TGTGCCAGCAGCGCCGGGTCACACGAGCAGTACTTC	CASSAGSHEQYF
TRBD1	NA	TRBV6-6	TRBJ1-2	TGTGCCAGCAGTCCGTGGGGACAGGGCCTTCCTAACTATGGCTACACCTTC	CASSPWGQGLPNYGYTF
NA	NA	TRBV7-9	TRBJ2-5	TGTGCCAGCAGCTGGCTAGGGGGGGCCCTCCAAGAGACCCAGTACTTC	CASSWLGGALQETQYF
NA	NA	TRBV30	TRBJ2-2	TGTGCCTGTCAGGGTTCGAACACCGGGGAGCTGTTTTTT	CACQGSNTGELFF
TRBD1	NA	TRBV9	TRBJ1-1	TGTGCCAGCAGCAACGGACAGGGGTCTACAATCACTGAAGCTTTCTTT	CASSNGQGSTITEAFF
TRBD1	once	TRBV2	TRBJ1-5	TGTGCCAGCGGTGCGACAGGGGGCAATCAGCCCCAGCATTTT	CASGATGGNQPQHF
NA	NA	TRBV27	TRBJ2-5	TGTGCCAGCAGTGTTCGGACAGCCGATAAAGAGACCCAGTACTTC	CASSVRTADKETQYF
TRBD1	NA	TRBV12-5	TRBJ1-2	TGTGCTAGTGGTTTGGGACAGGGGGGCTATGGCTACACCTTC	CASGLGQGGYGYTF
TRBD1	NA	TRBV7-9	TRBJ1-2	TGTGCCAGCAGCTCCCCAGGGGGCTATGGCTACACCTTC	CASSSPGGYGYTF
NA	NA	TRBV18	TRBJ2-3	TGTGCCAGCTCACGCCAATTGGACTACGATACGCAGTATTTT	CASSRQLDYDTQYF
TRBD2	NA	TRBV7-9	TRBJ2-7	TGTGCCAGCAGCCGACGGACTAGCGGGGGGCTTGACTCCTACGAGCAGTACTTC	CASSRRTSGGLDSYEQYF
TRBD1	NA	TRBV5-1	TRBJ1-1	TGCGCCAGGATACAGGGGAGGCCGGGCCACACTGAAGCTTTCTTT	CARIQGRPGHTEAFF
TRBD1	NA	TRBV5-8	TRBJ1-6	TGTGCCAGCAGCCGGGACAGGGGGAAGAGTAATTCACCCCTCCACTTT	CASSRDRGKSNSPLHF
NA	few	TRBV10-3	TRBJ1-1	TGTGCCACAGCCCGGGGGGACGGCATGAACACTGAAGCTTTCTTT	CATARGDGMNTEAFF
NA	NA	TRBV11-3	TRBJ2-7	TGTGCCAGCAGCTTAGTCCCTTCCTACGAGCAGTACTTC	CASSLVPSYEQYF
TRBD1	NA	TRBV6-5	TRBJ2-1	TGTGCCAGCAGTTCCAACCCAGGGACAGTCAATGAGCAGTTCTTC	CASSSNPGTVNEQFF
NA	NA	TRBV30	TRBJ2-7	TGTGCCTGGAGTTCCCAGGGAAATTCCTACGAGCAGTACTTC	CAWSSQGNSYEQYF